This T cell receptor (beta chain) was identified in a study of T-cell memory formation after mild COVID-19. The count of this clonotype is one. The V end was cut by 3 bases, the J end by 3 bases, with 8 bases between. There are 13 residues in the CDR3. Looked up from germline, CDR1 is DFQATT and CDR2 is SNEGSKA (reference sequence). TCRdb re-derived calls from the 5' RACE reads in MiXCR, one entry per CDR3 protein. Of about 400,000 distinct CDR3 sequences in the sample, about a sixth were seen once. The clonotype comes from a man younger than 35 who had mild COVID-19 (a few samples of this study predate the infection). Cell type and time point are not known. Source material: PBMCs or a T cell subset sorted from them (not recorded which). V gene TRBV20-1 combines with J gene TRBJ1-4; the D is unclear. The DNA of the CDR3 is TGCAGTGCTAGGCGCGGGGCTAATGAAAAACTGTTTTTT. Amino acid sequence: CSARRGANEKLFF.